This TCR beta chain stems from a study of T cell repertoires in ileal Crohn's disease. The time point here: neoterminal ileum biopsy at postoperative endoscopy, about 6 months after surgery. Notes on the study in general: Mucosal expansions were suggested to be mainly CD8 T cells. Endoscopy was done a median approximately seven months after surgery. Active smokers at surgery had more clonal expansions than non-smokers.

Method: immunoSEQ multiplex PCR; TCRdb's copy keeps in-frame clones and lacks some. The profile covers some 15,000 clones, with approximately 80% appearing a single time and roughly 4% taken by the ten largest. In the case of this clone: Its target is not known.

Trimming cost V 0 bases and J 9 bases; bases outside gene matches: 7. CDR3 length: 17 residues. The germline V gene encodes CDR1 SGHNT and CDR2 YYREEE (reference sequence). The receptor was derived from an adult with Crohn's disease. The chain combines TRBV5-4 with TRBJ2-1, with 15 bases aligning to TRBD2. Specimen: ileal tissue. CDR3 in amino acids: CASSLGGLAGGRGEQFF. The CDR3 DNA reads as TGTGCCAGCAGCTTGGGGGGACTAGCGGGAGGCCGGGGTGAGCAGTTCTTC.